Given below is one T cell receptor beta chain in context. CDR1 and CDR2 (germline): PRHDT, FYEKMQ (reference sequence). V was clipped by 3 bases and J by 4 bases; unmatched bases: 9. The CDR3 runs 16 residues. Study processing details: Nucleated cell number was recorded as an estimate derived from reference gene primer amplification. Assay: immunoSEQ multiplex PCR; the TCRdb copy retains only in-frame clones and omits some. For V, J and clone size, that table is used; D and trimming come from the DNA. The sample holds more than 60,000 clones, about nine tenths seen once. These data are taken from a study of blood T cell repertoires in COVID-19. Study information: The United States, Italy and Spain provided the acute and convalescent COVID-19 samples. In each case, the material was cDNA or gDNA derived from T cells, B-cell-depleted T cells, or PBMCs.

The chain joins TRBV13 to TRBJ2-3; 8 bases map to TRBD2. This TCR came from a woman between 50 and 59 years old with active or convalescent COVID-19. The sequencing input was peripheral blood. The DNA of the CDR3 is TGTGCCAGCAGCTTCCCGGACGGACTAGCAGCAGATACGCAGTATTTT. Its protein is CASSFPDGLAADTQYF.